Below, 5 T cell receptor beta chains from the same sample are listed, as sequenced in a study of CD8 T cells in Susac syndrome. Reverse transcription of about 0.5 to 1 ug RNA used random hexamers. TCRdb used MiXCR to reprocess the immunoSEQ multiplex PCR reads, holding one entry per CDR3 protein. Of under 150,000 distinct CDR3 sequences in the sample, 90% to 95% were seen once. Sequenced material: CD4+ T cells from PBMCs. Every receptor here comes from a human donor with multiple sclerosis.

This chain joins TRBV18 and TRBJ2-1; the match to TRBD1 covers 7 bases. V lost 8 bases and J lost 3; bases outside the gene matches: 4. From germline, CDR1 is KGHSH and CDR2 LQKENI. The length of the CDR3 is 13 residues. The CDR3 region is CASAQGVYNEQFF. The CDR3 DNA follows: TGTGCCAGCGCCCAGGGGGTCTACAATGAGCAGTTCTTC.

This CDR3 reads CASAETKVYGYTF. In DNA form, the CDR3 reads TGTGCCAGCGCCGAGACCAAGGTCTATGGCTACACCTTC. The chain recombines TRBV7-8 with TRBJ1-2; D is unclear. There are 13 residues in the CDR3. V dropped 8 bases and J dropped 4 bases, with 14 bases sitting between them. Germline V gives CDR1 SGHVS, CDR2 FQNEAQ.

J is TRBJ1-6 and V is TRBV25-1, with 7 bases lining up with TRBD1. CDR1 is MGHDK, CDR2 SYGVNS, per germline. The CDR3 has 14 amino acids. V shed 6 bases and J 13 bases; nucleotides not matched to a gene: 12. In DNA form, the CDR3 reads TGTGCCAGCAGGGACAGGACCGCCTTAGGGCCCCTCCACTTT. It codes for CASRDRTALGPLHF.

V is TRBV6-5 and J is TRBJ2-2; TRBD1 is a possible D gene (6 bases). This CDR3 has 14 residues. Germline assignment: CDR1 MNHEY and CDR2 SVGAGI. Deletions cut 8 bases from V and 2 bases from J, with 12 bases between. The CDR3 sequence is CASFRTANTGELFF. In DNA form, the CDR3 reads TGTGCCAGCTTTCGGACAGCCAACACCGGGGAGCTGTTTTTT.

The CDR3 here is CASSQYSGQGRNEQFF. The CDR3 DNA reads as TGTGCCAGTAGTCAATATAGTGGACAGGGACGGAATGAGCAGTTCTTC. This chain links TRBV19 with TRBJ2-1, with 8 bases lining up with TRBD1. This CDR3 has 16 amino acids. V trimming: 5 bases; J trimming: 7 bases; junction bases outside the gene matches: 13. Looked up from germline, CDR1 is LNHDA and CDR2 is SQIVND (reference sequence).